This TCR beta chain emerged from a study of shared clonotypes between healthy human individuals (dated by TCRdb to 2018 to 2021). Regarding the complete study: A couple of women and a few men aged 18 to 49 years were included in the cohort. Between about 0.85 and 10 billion PBMCs per donor were obtained by leukapheresis. The study deeply sequenced blood TCR repertoires of five healthy adults to estimate repertoire size and the extent of clonotype sharing between individuals. To increase sequencing depth and limit assay-specific biases, TCR repertoire library preparation and sequencing were carried out by different laboratories using diverse techniques. For each donor, three plates each were used for CD4 naive and CD4 memory, two plates were used for CD8 naive, and one plate was used for CD8 memory. The full study reports these points: Sampling was restricted to blood, and TCR repertoires in tissues likely differ from the TCR repertoires found in blood. Larger estimated clonotype richness was generally found for naive subsets than for memory subsets. Pairwise subsampling indicated that sequencing depth was expected to affect the degree of clonotype sharing among donors. Even with the large sequencing depth, rarefaction of the sorted-subset datasets indicated that sequencing was incomplete. Roughly 5% of naive CD4, 3.5% of naive CD8, 2.3% of memory CD4, and approximately 0.39% of memory CD8 clonotypes were shared across a few donors. Because the study included a small number of donors, the genetic and exposure-history diversity represented was limited. Compared with non-shared clonotypes, the clonotypes found in all four sorted-subset donors had higher generation probabilities.

For CDR1 and CDR2, the germline V gene lists SGHRS and YFSETQ. The CDR3 holds 15 amino acids from the cysteine to the phenylalanine. Of all the DNA, just the CDR3 is kept, 45 bases in frame from base 1. V is shortened by 0 bases, J by 4 bases, and the region joining them spans 11 bases. The donors were healthy, HIV-negative adults with no recently reported acute infections or vaccinations. Only Caucasian adults living in Nashville, Tennessee, USA were represented among the donors. CD4+ T cells were enriched by magnetic negative selection; naive cells were then positively selected on CD45RA, and the negative fraction formed the memory subset. Blood was collected by leukapheresis, and PBMCs were isolated by Ficoll-Histopaque density gradient centrifugation and then cryopreserved in liquid nitrogen vapor phase. Analytical flow cytometry was used to check the purity and quantity of every magnetically sorted T cell population. From each sorted fraction, genomic DNA was isolated and quantified by UV absorbance on a Nanodrop 2000c.

Using the deep immunoSEQ assay, TCR CDR3 regions were amplified from genomic DNA by multiplex PCR. Extracted genomic DNA from each cell subset was distributed evenly across all wells of several immunoSEQ 96-well plates, and each plate was treated as a replicate. For sorted subsets, roughly 200 ng of genomic DNA, equivalent to around 30,000 T cell genomes, went into each replicate PCR. Purified libraries were measured with a Qubit 3.0 fluorometer, size-checked on a Bioanalyzer 2100, and measured again with the KAPA Library Quantification kit. Every immunoSEQ 96-well plate was sequenced on a separate single-read 150-cycle Illumina NextSeq 550 flow cell. The paper's data handling went like this. The immunoSEQ output contained only junctional sequences without quality scores, so filtering could not match that applied to full-length reads. Sequences were annotated with PyIR, a Python wrapper for IgBLAST v1.9, and V/J genes and CDR3 were assigned using IMGT germline references. Reads with weak V/J assignments (E-value above 1e-6), missing CDR3, stop codons, out-of-frame junctions, or ambiguous translated residues were removed. A V3J clonotype was defined by an identical inferred V gene, J gene, and CDR3 amino acid sequence. Percentage overlap between repertoires was computed as shared unique clonotypes divided by the size of the smaller repertoire. RTK rarefaction, the Chao1 estimator, and Recon v2.1 estimates of unobserved clonotypes were used to assess repertoire richness. OLGA was used to compute generation probabilities for all TCRbeta clonotypes that the gDNA method yielded from a handful of donors. TCRdb holds this immuneACCESS table with in-frame rearrangements only. Some clones are missing; in checked studies, unresolved V genes explain under half, and the rest has no known cause. That table furnishes V, J and clone size, whereas the DNA furnished D and trimming. This sample has about 1.1 million clones in its table, and approximately 75% of those were observed once. The ten largest clones take up more than 0.85% of the sample.

Worth noting for this clone: Which antigen it targets is not known. Nothing much larger sits one base from this clone, and base qualities are not available. This CDR3 is also generated by other DNA sequences in the sample.

The chain is assembled from TRBV5-1 and TRBJ1-5; TRBD1 could be the D gene, as 6 bases match. The TCR originated in a man aged 18 to 35 in good health. Some clones in this sample may be carry-over from other donors' samples. The sample comprised memory CD4+ T cells from PBMCs. This specimen's cell subset or site label, interpreted: CD45RA-negative fraction. The CDR3 is CASSLGTVSNQPQHF. The DNA sequence reads TGCGCCAGCAGCTTGGGGACAGTTTCAAATCAGCCCCAGCATTTT.